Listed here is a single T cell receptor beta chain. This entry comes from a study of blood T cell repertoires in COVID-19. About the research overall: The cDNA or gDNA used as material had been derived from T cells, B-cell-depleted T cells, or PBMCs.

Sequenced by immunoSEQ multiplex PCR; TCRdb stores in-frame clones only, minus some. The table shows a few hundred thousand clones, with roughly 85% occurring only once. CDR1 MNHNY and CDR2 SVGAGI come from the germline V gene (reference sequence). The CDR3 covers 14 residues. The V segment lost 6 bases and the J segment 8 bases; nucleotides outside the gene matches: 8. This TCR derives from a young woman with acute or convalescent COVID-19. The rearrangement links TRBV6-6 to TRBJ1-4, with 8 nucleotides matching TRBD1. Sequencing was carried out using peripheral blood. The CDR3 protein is CASSRGQGYEKLFF. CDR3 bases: TGTGCCAGCAGCCGCGGACAGGGATACGAAAAACTGTTTTTT.